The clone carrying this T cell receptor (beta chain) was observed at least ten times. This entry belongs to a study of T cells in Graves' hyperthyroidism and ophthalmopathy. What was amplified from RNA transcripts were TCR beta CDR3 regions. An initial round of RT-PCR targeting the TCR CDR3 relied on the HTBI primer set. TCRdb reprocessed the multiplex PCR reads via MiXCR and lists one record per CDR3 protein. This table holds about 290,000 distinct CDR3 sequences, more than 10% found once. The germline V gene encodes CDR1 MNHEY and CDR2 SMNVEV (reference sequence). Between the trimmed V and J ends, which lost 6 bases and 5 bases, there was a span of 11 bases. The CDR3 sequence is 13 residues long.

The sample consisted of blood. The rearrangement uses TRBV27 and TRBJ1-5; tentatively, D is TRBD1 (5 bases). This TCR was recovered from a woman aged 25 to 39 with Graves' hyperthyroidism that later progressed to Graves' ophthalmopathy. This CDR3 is CASRQGFHQPQHF. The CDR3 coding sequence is TGTGCCAGCAGGCAGGGTTTCCATCAGCCCCAGCATTTT.